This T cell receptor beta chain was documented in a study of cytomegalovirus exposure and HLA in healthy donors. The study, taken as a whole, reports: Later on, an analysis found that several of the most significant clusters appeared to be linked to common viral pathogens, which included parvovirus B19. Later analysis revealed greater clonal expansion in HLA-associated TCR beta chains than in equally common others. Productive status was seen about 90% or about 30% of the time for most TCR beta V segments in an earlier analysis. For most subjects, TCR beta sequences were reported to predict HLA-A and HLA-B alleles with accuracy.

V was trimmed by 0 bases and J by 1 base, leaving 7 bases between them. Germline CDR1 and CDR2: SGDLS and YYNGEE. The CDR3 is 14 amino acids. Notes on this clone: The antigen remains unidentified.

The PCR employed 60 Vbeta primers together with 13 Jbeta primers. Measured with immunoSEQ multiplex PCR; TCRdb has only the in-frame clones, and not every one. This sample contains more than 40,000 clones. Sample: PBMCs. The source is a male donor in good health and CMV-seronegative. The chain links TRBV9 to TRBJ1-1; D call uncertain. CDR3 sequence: CASSVVPGNTEAFF. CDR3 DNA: TGTGCCAGCAGCGTAGTCCCAGGGAACACTGAAGCTTTCTTT.